The 12 T cell receptor beta chains below come from one sample, sequenced in a study of T-cell memory formation after mild COVID-19. TCRdb analysed the 5' RACE reads with MiXCR anew, one entry per CDR3 protein. Among 100,000 or so distinct CDR3 sequences listed, roughly 10% were seen once. The sequenced material came from PBMCs or a T cell subset sorted from them (not recorded which). The source is a man younger than 35 who had mild COVID-19 (a few samples of this study predate the infection). Cell type and time point are not known.

This sequence joins TRBV6-5 and TRBJ2-7, with TRBD1 as a possible D gene (5 bases). This CDR3 is 13 amino acids long. V lost 4 bases and J lost 3, with 10 bases in between. CDR1 is MNHEY, CDR2 SVGAGI, per germline. The CDR3 loop is CASSLGRDYEQYV. The CDR3 DNA reads as TGTGCCAGCAGTTTAGGCAGGGACTACGAGCAGTACGTC.

The J gene is TRBJ2-7, the V gene TRBV10-1, with D possibly matching TRBD1 (6 bases). Germline V gene sequence: CDR1 WNHNN, CDR2 SYGVQD (reference sequence). V lost 3 bases and J lost 2, with 14 bases in between. The CDR3 is 15 residues long. The CDR3 DNA reads as TGCGCCAGCAGTGAAGGACAGAACTTACCCTACGAGCAGTACGTC. It is translated as CASSEGQNLPYEQYV.

This clonotype occurred a few times. The chain recombines TRBV29-1 with TRBJ2-1; 12 bases align to TRBD2. Unmatched junction bases numbered 3, after V lost 6 bases and J lost 0 bases. Germline V lookup: CDR1 SQVTM, CDR2 ANQGSEA. The length of the CDR3 is 15 residues. The CDR3 region has the DNA TGCAGCGTATTACTAGCGGGGGGCTCCTACAATGAGCAGTTCTTC. Its protein is CSVLLAGGSYNEQFF.

This clonotype was seen a few times. The chain joins TRBV12-3 or TRBV12-4 to TRBJ2-3; 7 positions match TRBD2. V was pared by 5 bases and J by 5 bases, with 4 bases of the junction left unmatched. The CDR3 has 13 amino acids. For the CDR3, the DNA is TGTGCCAGCAGTGCAGGGAGGGGAGATACGCAGTATTTT. Protein: CASSAGRGDTQYF.

This clonotype has a handful of counts. The chain is built from TRBV3-1 and TRBJ1-3; the D is unclear. Germline values: CDR1 LGHDT, CDR2 YNNKEL (reference sequence). This CDR3 contains 15 residues. The V end was cut by 6 bases, the J end by 2 bases, with 14 bases between. The CDR3 protein is CASSQTWHAGNTIYF. CDR3 DNA sequence: TGTGCCAGCAGTCAGACATGGCATGCTGGAAACACCATATATTTT.

This clonotype was counted only a few times. The genes are TRBV7-9 and TRBJ2-3; D might be TRBD2 (5 bases). Trimming took 2 bases from V and 2 from J, leaving 8 bases between them. CDR1 is SEHNR and CDR2 is FQNEAQ in the germline V gene (reference sequence). CDR3 size: 14 residues. The CDR3 region is CASSLYGDTDTQYF. CDR3 DNA: TGTGCCAGCAGCTTATACGGGGACACAGATACGCAGTATTTT.

This clonotype was observed a handful of times. The V call is TRBV9, the J call TRBJ1-5; D may be TRBD1 (5 bases). This CDR3 spans 14 amino acids. Trimming took off 3 bases at V and 9 bases at J, with 16 bases between the two ends. Germline lookup yields CDR1 SGDLS and CDR2 YYNGEE. The CDR3 spells CASSATGASRPQHF. In DNA form, the CDR3 reads TGTGCCAGCAGCGCCACCGGGGCCTCCAGGCCCCAGCATTTT. Full variable domain (remainder filled in from reference TRBV9 and TRBJ1-5): DSGVTQTPKHLITATGQRVTLRCSPRSGDLSVYWYQQSLDQGLQFLIQYYNGEERAKGNILERFSAQQFPDLHSELNLSSLELGDSALYFCASSATGASRPQHFGDGTRLSIL.

V and J are TRBV15 and TRBJ2-2, with D tentatively TRBD2 (7 bases). The germline gives CDR1 LNHNV, CDR2 YYDKDF (reference sequence). V was clipped by 0 bases and J by 1 base, with 9 bases between them. The CDR3 is 16 residues long. This chain's CDR3 is CATSREGGLNTGELFF. CDR3 sequence (DNA): TGTGCCACCAGCAGAGAGGGGGGGCTGAACACCGGGGAGCTGTTTTTT.

V gene TRBV11-2 combines with J gene TRBJ2-5; 7 bases fit TRBD2. Germline CDR1 reads SGHAT; CDR2 reads FQNNGV. The V gene end was trimmed by 5 bases and the J gene end by 5 bases; junction bases not matched to a gene: 14. The CDR3 extends over 16 amino acids. CDR3 loop: CASSDRERGAGETQYF. The CDR3 DNA sequence: TGTGCCAGCAGCGATCGAGAGCGGGGAGCGGGGGAGACCCAGTACTTC.

The table lists this clonotype with a few counts. V usage is TRBV13 and J usage is TRBJ1-6, with D maybe TRBD1 (5 bases). This CDR3 has 14 residues. Looked up from germline, CDR1 is PRHDT and CDR2 is FYEKMQ (reference sequence). Trimming pared 2 bases from V and 4 bases from J, leaving 6 bases between. CDR3 DNA sequence: TGTGCCAGCAGCTTACAGGGATATAATTCACCCCTCCACTTT. Translation: CASSLQGYNSPLHF.

The V gene is TRBV21-1, the J gene TRBJ1-5. TRBV21-1 is a documented pseudogene. The CDR3 has 13 residues. CDR3 protein: CASSKRGNQPQHF. The CDR3 coding sequence is TGTGCCAGCAGCAAACGTGGCAATCAGCCCCAGCATTTT.

This clonotype was counted a few times. The V and J genes are TRBV6-4 and TRBJ2-3; D tentatively reads TRBD1 or TRBD2 (5 bases each). V gave up 3 bases and J gave up 2 bases, with 12 bases separating them. Germline CDR1 and CDR2: MRHNA and SNTAGT. This CDR3 is 15 amino acids long. The chain's CDR3 is CASSDTGTATDTQYF. The CDR3, as DNA: TGTGCCAGCAGTGATACGGGGACGGCCACAGATACGCAGTATTTT.